A selection of T cell receptor beta chains follows, all from one sample in a study of control samples from healthy donors and cancer patients. Here immunoSEQ multiplex PCR was the method, and the copy in TCRdb shows in-frame clones only, minus some. This table holds about 110,000 clones, around 80% found once. The sample comprised blood. These TCRs come from a young man in good health. Both conserved end residues are part of each CDR3. A D gene is named only where the DNA matches it firmly. Clone size is stated in some rows and not others, as once, few, many or a class when expanded.

D gene	clone size	V gene	J gene	CDR3 DNA	CDR3 protein
-	-	TRBV3-1/TRBV3-2	TRBJ2-3	TGTGCCAGCAGCCAATTCATGTCAACAGATACGCAGTATTTT	CASSQFMSTDTQYF
-	-	TRBV9	TRBJ1-2	TGTGCCAGCAGCGTAAACGGCCAGAGCTACACCTTC	CASSVNGQSYTF
-	-	TRBV28	TRBJ1-5	TGTGCCAGCAGCCGACCCCCCCAGCCCCAGCATTTT	CASSRPPQPQHF
TRBD2	-	TRBV11-3	TRBJ2-3	TGTGCCAGCAGCTCAGGTGGCGGGGGATTCACAGATACGCAGTATTTT	CASSSGGGGFTDTQYF
-	-	TRBV6-4	TRBJ1-1	TGTGCCAGCAGTGACTCGATGCCAGCTTTCATGAACACTGAAGCTTTCTTT	CASSDSMPAFMNTEAFF
-	-	TRBV27	TRBJ1-2	TGTGCCAGCAGTCCCCGGACTAGTGAGGGCTACACCTTC	CASSPRTSEGYTF
-	-	TRBV2	TRBJ2-1	TGTGCCAGCAGTGAACCCGACAGGCCCAAGCAGTTCTTC	CASSEPDRPKQFF
-	-	TRBV10-3	TRBJ2-3	TGTGCCATCAGTGAGGAGGGGACTAGCACAGATACGCAGTATTTT	CAISEEGTSTDTQYF
-	-	TRBV9	TRBJ1-5	TGTGCCAGCAGCCCCGGTGCCAGCAATCAGCCCCAGCATTTT	CASSPGASNQPQHF
TRBD1	few	TRBV27	TRBJ1-1	TGTGCCAGCAGCCGGGACAGCCCCATGAACACTGAAGCTTTCTTT	CASSRDSPMNTEAFF
TRBD2	-	TRBV7-2	TRBJ2-3	TGTGCCAGCAGCCTAAGGTGGGCGGGGGACACAGATACGCAGTATTTT	CASSLRWAGDTDTQYF
TRBD1	-	TRBV11-2	TRBJ1-1	TGTGCCAGCAGCCACACCCTCCCAAGGGGGCGATCCGACAGCGAAGCTTTCTTT	CASSHTLPRGRSDSEAFF
-	-	TRBV4-1	TRBJ2-3	TGCGCCAGCAGCCGACAGTCCCCGAGCACAGATACGCAGTATTTT	CASSRQSPSTDTQYF
TRBD2	-	TRBV5-1	TRBJ2-5	TGCGCCAGCAGCCCGGGGCGGGGGGCGCGGGAGACCCAGTACTTC	CASSPGRGARETQYF
-	-	TRBV5-4	TRBJ2-5	TGTGCCAGCAGCTTAGGGGTAGGGAGCGAGACCCAGTACTTC	CASSLGVGSETQYF
-	-	TRBV9	TRBJ1-6	TGTGCCAGCAGCGCAACAACAGGAGTTTCGTATAATTCACCCCTCCACTTT	CASSATTGVSYNSPLHF
-	-	TRBV5-6	TRBJ2-3	TGTGCCAGCAGCTTGGTGGCAACATTTTCTAGCACAGATACGCAGTATTTT	CASSLVATFSSTDTQYF
TRBD2	-	TRBV5-1	TRBJ2-1	TGCGCCAGCAGCTCCGGACTAGCGGGGGGGAACCTAAGAAATGAGCAGTTCTTC	CASSSGLAGGNLRNEQFF
TRBD1	-	TRBV5-1	TRBJ1-1	TGCGCCAGCAGCTCAGGGGGGCAGGGAAACACTGAAGCTTTCTTT	CASSSGGQGNTEAFF
TRBD1	many	TRBV5-1	TRBJ2-7	TGCGCCAGCAGCTTGGGAGACAGGGGATACGAGCAGTACTTC	CASSLGDRGYEQYF
-	-	TRBV19	TRBJ1-5	TGTGCCAGTAGTATGTCCGGGAGGGGCAATCAGCCCCAGCATTTT	CASSMSGRGNQPQHF
TRBD1	once	TRBV2	TRBJ2-3	TGTGCCAGCAGTGGGGACAGGCATAGCACAGATACGCAGTATTTT	CASSGDRHSTDTQYF
-	-	TRBV7-2	TRBJ2-1	TGTGCCAGCAGCCAGCGGGTCTCCTACAATGAGCAGTTCTTC	CASSQRVSYNEQFF
-	once	TRBV7-2	TRBJ2-7	TGTGCCAGCAGTTTTTCCCCAACGACGGCTCGGGAGCAGTACTTC	CASSFSPTTAREQYF